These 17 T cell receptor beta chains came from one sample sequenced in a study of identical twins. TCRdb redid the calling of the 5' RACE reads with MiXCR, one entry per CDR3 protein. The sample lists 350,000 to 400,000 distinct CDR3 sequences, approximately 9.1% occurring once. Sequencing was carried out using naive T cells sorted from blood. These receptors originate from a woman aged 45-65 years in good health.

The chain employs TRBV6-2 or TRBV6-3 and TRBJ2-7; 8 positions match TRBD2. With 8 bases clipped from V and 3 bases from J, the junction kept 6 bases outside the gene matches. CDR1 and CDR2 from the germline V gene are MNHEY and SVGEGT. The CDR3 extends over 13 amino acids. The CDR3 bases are TGTGCCAGCTGGGCGGGGGGACACTACGAGCAGTACGTC. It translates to CASWAGGHYEQYV.

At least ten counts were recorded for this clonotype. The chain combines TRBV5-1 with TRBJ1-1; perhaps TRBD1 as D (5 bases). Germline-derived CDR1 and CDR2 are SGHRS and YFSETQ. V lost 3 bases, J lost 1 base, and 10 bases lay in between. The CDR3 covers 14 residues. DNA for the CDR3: TGCGCCAGCAGCTCCTTTGGGGGGAACACTGAAGCTTTCTTT. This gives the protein CASSSFGGNTEAFF.

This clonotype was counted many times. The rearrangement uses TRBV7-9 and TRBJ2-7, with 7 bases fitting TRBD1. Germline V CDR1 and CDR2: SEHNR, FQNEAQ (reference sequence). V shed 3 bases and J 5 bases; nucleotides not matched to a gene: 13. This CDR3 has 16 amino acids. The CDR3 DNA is TGTGCCAGCAGCTTCCCCGGAGTCAGGGGGAGCGACGAGCAGTACTTC. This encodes CASSFPGVRGSDEQYF.

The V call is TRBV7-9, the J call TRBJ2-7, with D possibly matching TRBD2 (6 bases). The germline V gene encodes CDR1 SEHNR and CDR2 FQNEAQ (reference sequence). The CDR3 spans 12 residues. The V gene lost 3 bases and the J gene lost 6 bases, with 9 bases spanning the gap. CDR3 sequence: CASSLAGIEQYV. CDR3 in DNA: TGTGCCAGCAGCTTGGCGGGGATCGAGCAGTACGTC.

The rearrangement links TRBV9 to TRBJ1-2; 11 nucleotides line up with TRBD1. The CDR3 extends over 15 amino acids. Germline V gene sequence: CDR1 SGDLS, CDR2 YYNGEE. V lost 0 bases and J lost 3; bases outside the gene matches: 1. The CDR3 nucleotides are TGTGCCAGCAGCGTAGGGGACAGGGGGTACTATGGCTACACCTTC. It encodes CASSVGDRGYYGYTF. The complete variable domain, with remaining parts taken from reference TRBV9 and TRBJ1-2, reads DSGVTQTPKHLITATGQRVTLRCSPRSGDLSVYWYQQSLDQGLQFLIQYYNGEERAKGNILERFSAQQFPDLHSELNLSSLELGDSALYFCASSVGDRGYYGYTFGSGTRLTVV.

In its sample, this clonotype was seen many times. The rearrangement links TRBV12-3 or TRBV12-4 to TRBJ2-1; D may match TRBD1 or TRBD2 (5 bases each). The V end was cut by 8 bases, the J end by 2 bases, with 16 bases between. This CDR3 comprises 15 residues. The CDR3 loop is CASHRGGSPYNEQFF. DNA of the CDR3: TGTGCCAGCCATAGGGGTGGGAGTCCCTACAATGAGCAGTTCTTC.

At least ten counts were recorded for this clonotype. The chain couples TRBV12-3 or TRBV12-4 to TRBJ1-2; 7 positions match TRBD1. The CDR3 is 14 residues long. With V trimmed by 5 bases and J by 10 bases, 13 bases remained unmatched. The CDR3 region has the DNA TGTGCCAGCAGTCCCTCGGGTCGACAGGGCGACTACACCTTC. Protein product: CASSPSGRQGDYTF.

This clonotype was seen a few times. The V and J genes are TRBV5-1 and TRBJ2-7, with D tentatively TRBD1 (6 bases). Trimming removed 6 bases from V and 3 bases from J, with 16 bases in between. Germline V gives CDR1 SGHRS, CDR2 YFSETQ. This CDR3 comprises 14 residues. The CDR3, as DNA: TGCGCCAGCAACCTGAGGGGGTACAACTACGAGCAGTACTTC. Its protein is CASNLRGYNYEQYF.

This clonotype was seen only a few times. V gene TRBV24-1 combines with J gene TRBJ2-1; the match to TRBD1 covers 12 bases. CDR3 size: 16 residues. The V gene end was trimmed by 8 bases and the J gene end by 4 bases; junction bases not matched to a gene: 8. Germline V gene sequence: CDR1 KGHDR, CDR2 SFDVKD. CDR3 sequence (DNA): TGTGCCACCAAGTCGGGACAGGGGGCGAGTTACAATGAGCAGTTCTTC. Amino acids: CATKSGQGASYNEQFF.

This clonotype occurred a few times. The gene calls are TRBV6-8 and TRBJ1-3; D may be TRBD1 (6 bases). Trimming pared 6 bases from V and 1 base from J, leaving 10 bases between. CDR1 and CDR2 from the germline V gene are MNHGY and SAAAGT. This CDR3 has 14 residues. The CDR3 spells CASSRQVSGNTIYF. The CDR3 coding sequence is TGTGCCAGCAGCCGACAGGTTTCTGGAAACACCATATATTTT.

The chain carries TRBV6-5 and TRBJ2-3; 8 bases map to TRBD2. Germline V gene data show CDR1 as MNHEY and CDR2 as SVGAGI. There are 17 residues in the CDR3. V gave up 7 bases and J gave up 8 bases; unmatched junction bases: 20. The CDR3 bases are TGTGCCAGCACCGCCCGTTGGGCGGGAGGATCCGCGGTTACGCAGTATTTT. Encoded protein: CASTARWAGGSAVTQYF.

The CDR3 nucleotides read TGCAGCGTTGAAGGAGGGCAGACCGAGACCCAGTACTTC. Encoded protein: CSVEGGQTETQYF. The chain combines TRBV29-1 with TRBJ2-5; a possible D gene is TRBD2 (5 bases). CDR3 length: 13 amino acids. V lost 1 base to trimming and J lost 5 bases, with 11 bases between them. CDR1 is SQVTM and CDR2 is ANQGSEA in the germline V gene.

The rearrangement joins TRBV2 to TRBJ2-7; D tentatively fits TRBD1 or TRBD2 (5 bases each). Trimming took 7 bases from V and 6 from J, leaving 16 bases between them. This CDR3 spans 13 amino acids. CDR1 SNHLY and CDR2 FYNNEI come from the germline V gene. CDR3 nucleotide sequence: TGTGCCAGCAAGCCAGGGAGTATCTCCGAGCAGTACTTC. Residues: CASKPGSISEQYF.

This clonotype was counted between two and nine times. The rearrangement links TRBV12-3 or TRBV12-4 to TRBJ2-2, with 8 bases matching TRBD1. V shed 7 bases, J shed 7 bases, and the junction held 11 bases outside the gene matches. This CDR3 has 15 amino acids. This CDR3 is CASTPRGQAVGELFF. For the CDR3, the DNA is TGTGCCAGCACCCCCAGGGGGCAGGCGGTCGGGGAGCTGTTTTTT.

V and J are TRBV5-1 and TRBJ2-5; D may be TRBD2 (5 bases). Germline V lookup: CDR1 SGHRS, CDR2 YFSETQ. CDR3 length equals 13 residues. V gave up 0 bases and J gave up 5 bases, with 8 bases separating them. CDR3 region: CASSLGSDETQYF. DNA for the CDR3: TGCGCCAGCAGCTTGGGTAGCGACGAGACCCAGTACTTC.

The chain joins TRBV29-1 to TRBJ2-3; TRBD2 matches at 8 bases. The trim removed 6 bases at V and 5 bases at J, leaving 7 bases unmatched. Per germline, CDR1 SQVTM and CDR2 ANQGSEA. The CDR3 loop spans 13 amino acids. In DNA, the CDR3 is TGCAGCGTCCGGGAGGGCCTTGAAGATACGCAGTATTTT. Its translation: CSVREGLEDTQYF.

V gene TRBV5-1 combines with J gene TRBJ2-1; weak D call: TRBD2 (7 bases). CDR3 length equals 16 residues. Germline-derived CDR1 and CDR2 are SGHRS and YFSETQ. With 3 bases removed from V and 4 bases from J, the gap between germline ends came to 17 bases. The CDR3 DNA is TGCGCCAGCAGCTCTGGAGGGGGAGGGGCATACAATGAGCAGTTCTTC. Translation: CASSSGGGGAYNEQFF.